This T cell receptor beta chain originates from a study of regulatory T cells in long-lasting Graves disease. Study-wide findings and caveats: Compared with new cases, persistent Graves' patients showed reduced TCR diversity. Shared public clonotypes totalled 2,741 in persistent patients, compared with roughly 970 in new patients. Persistent disease preferred TRBV28, TRBJ1-2 and TRBJ2-5.

Arm-PCR of CDR3 regions with iRepertoire HTBI primers generated TCR beta libraries. TCRdb recomputed calls from the multiplex PCR reads with MiXCR, one row per CDR3 protein. The table shows more than 300,000 distinct CDR3 sequences, with about 18% occurring only once. V dropped 2 bases and J dropped 8 bases, with 12 bases sitting between them. Germline CDR1 MNHEY, CDR2 SVGAGI. The CDR3 is made up of 14 amino acids. Remarks on this clonotype: The antigen is not known.

Time point indicated: persistent/refractory GD, antithyroid drugs over 5 years with positive TRAb. The TCR library was made from RNA that had been extracted from PBMCs in TRIzol. The authors drew 8.5 to 9 milliliters of peripheral blood into EDTA tubes. The sequencing here drew on peripheral blood mononuclear cells (PBMCs), taken when the disease was refractory, from a patient treated with antithyroid drugs. The sequence came from a female donor with Graves disease. The chain combines TRBV6-5 with TRBJ2-2, with TRBD2 as a possible D gene (5 bases). CDR3 amino acids: CASSYRGGRGELFF. For the CDR3, the DNA is TGTGCCAGCAGTTACCGAGGCGGGCGGGGGGAGCTGTTTTTT.